These 22 T cell receptor beta chains share one sample of origin, sequenced in a study of blood T cell repertoires in COVID-19 (TCRdb year 2020). Library preparation was by the immunoSEQ multiplex PCR assay. TCRdb stores this immuneACCESS table with in-frame sequences only. Part of the clones is absent; in the studies checked, under half of the shortfall reflects unresolved V genes, and no reason is known for the rest. Recorded for this sample are 250,000 or so clones; about four fifths of them occurred a single time. More than 1.5% of the sample is taken by the ten largest. Sample: peripheral blood. These receptors originate from a woman aged 40-49 years who had recovered from COVID-19.

This sequence joins TRBV19 and TRBJ2-7; 7 bases agree with TRBD1. Germline lookup yields CDR1 LNHDA and CDR2 SQIVND (reference sequence). V gave up 3 bases and J gave up 6 bases; unmatched junction bases: 8. The CDR3 spans 14 residues. The CDR3 nucleotides read TGTGCCAGTAGTATTGGGACAGACCTACGCGAGCAGTACTTC. This encodes CASSIGTDLREQYF.

The CDR3 DNA is TGCGCCAGCAGCTTGGAGGCCAGAGGGAACATTCAGTACTTC. Its translation: CASSLEARGNIQYF. The chain couples TRBV5-1 to TRBJ2-4, with a possible D match to TRBD2 (5 bases). Trimming left V 0 bases short and J 7 bases short, with 11 bases between. CDR1 SGHRS and CDR2 YFSETQ come from the germline V gene. CDR3 length: 14 amino acids.

The rearrangement uses TRBV11-3 and TRBJ2-7, with 8 bases aligning to TRBD1. V lost 4 bases to trimming and J lost 5 bases; unmatched junction nucleotides: 7. Per germline, CDR1 SGHNT and CDR2 YENEEA. This CDR3 has 14 amino acids. DNA of the CDR3: TGTGCCAGCAGCTACGGGACAGGATCCCACGAGCAGTACTTC. Protein sequence: CASSYGTGSHEQYF.

The rearrangement links TRBV9 to TRBJ1-1; a possible D gene is TRBD1 (5 bases). Per the germline V gene, CDR1 is SGDLS and CDR2 is YYNGEE. The CDR3 runs to 14 residues. Trimming shortened V by 0 bases and J by 4 bases, and 10 bases separated the two germline ends. CDR3 loop: CASSVDIGATEAFF. CDR3 DNA sequence: TGTGCCAGCAGCGTAGATATAGGGGCCACTGAAGCTTTCTTT.

This chain joins TRBV2 and TRBJ2-7; 12 nucleotides line up with TRBD1. The junction had 5 bases not matched to a gene; V was cut back by 4 bases and J by 7 bases. There are 14 residues in the CDR3. Germline loops: CDR1 SNHLY, CDR2 FYNNEI. CDR3 sequence: CASSAGTGGSEQYF. For the CDR3, the DNA is TGTGCCAGCAGTGCCGGGACAGGGGGCTCGGAGCAGTACTTC.

The chain has TRBV6-5 and TRBJ1-6; 8 bases align to TRBD1. CDR1 is MNHEY and CDR2 is SVGAGI in the germline V gene. The length of the CDR3 is 15 residues. V lost 7 bases, J lost 6 bases, and 8 bases stayed unmatched. As DNA, the CDR3 is TGTGCCAGCAAACAGGGGGATAATGGTAATTCACCCCTCCACTTT. Protein product: CASKQGDNGNSPLHF.

J is TRBJ1-1 and V is TRBV2; D is undetermined. Germline V gives CDR1 SNHLY, CDR2 FYNNEI. Trimming removed 3 bases at V and 0 bases at J, with 5 bases between. The CDR3 runs to 13 residues. The CDR3, as DNA: TGTGCCAGCAGTGAGGGCGTGAACACTGAAGCTTTCTTT. Amino acid sequence: CASSEGVNTEAFF.

The chain combines TRBV2 with TRBJ1-6, with D possibly being TRBD1 (6 bases). Germline V gene lookup returns CDR1 SNHLY and CDR2 FYNNEI. Trimming pared 7 bases from V and 4 bases from J, leaving 8 bases between. The CDR3 has 13 residues. CDR3 sequence: CASTGQYNSPLHF. As DNA, the CDR3 is TGTGCCAGCACCGGACAGTATAATTCACCCCTCCACTTT.

The chain has TRBV6-5 and TRBJ2-7; maybe TRBD1 (5 bases). Germline V gives CDR1 MNHEY, CDR2 SVGAGI. The length of the CDR3 is 15 residues. The germline V and J ends were trimmed by 7 bases and 5 bases, with 21 bases remaining between them. The CDR3 here is CASKINRPSINEQYF. CDR3 bases: TGTGCCAGCAAGATAAACAGGCCCTCAATTAACGAGCAGTACTTC.

The chain links TRBV30 to TRBJ1-2, with unresolved D. V was trimmed by 8 bases and J by 6 bases, leaving 13 bases between them. The germline V gene encodes CDR1 GTSNPN and CDR2 SVGIG (reference sequence). This CDR3 is 11 amino acids long. CDR3 nucleotides: TGTGCCACGACAATCCTGAATGGCTACACCTTC. Its protein is CATTILNGYTF.

The chain uses TRBV2 and TRBJ1-2; TRBD1 might be the D (6 bases). CDR1 is SNHLY and CDR2 is FYNNEI in the germline V gene. The CDR3 runs 14 residues. Trimming left V 2 bases short and J 4 bases short, with 11 bases between. DNA of the CDR3: TGTGCCAGCAGTGAACTGGGACAAAGCTATGGCTACACCTTC. Amino acids: CASSELGQSYGYTF.

V usage is TRBV27 and J usage is TRBJ1-1, with TRBD1 identical over 9 bases. The germline V gene encodes CDR1 MNHEY and CDR2 SMNVEV (reference sequence). The CDR3 contains 14 residues. V lost 6 bases, J lost 4 bases, and 6 bases stayed unmatched. The CDR3 nucleotides are TGTGCCAGCAGCCGTGGGGACAGGGTCACTGAAGCTTTCTTT. Protein: CASSRGDRVTEAFF.

This chain links TRBV5-4 with TRBJ1-1, with D possibly matching TRBD1 (5 bases). Trimming shortened V by 4 bases and J by 8 bases, and 9 bases separated the two germline ends. This CDR3 contains 11 residues. Per the germline V gene, CDR1 is SGHNT and CDR2 is YYREEE (reference sequence). CDR3 region: CASSINREAFF. The CDR3 DNA reads TGTGCCAGCAGCATCAACAGGGAAGCTTTCTTT.

A single count supports this clone. Other DNA sequences in the same sample also yield this CDR3. The chain joins TRBV5-1 to TRBJ1-1, with TRBD1 matching over 7 bases. In germline, CDR1 is SGHRS, CDR2 YFSETQ. With 2 bases clipped from V and 3 bases from J, the junction kept 1 base outside the gene matches. The CDR3 loop spans 13 amino acids. The CDR3 DNA follows: TGCGCCAGCAGCTTCACAGGGGACACTGAAGCTTTCTTT. Its protein is CASSFTGDTEAFF.

V gene TRBV6-5 combines with J gene TRBJ2-7, with 9 bases lining up with TRBD2. The CDR3 is made up of 14 amino acids. CDR1 and CDR2 from the germline V gene are MNHEY and SVGAGI. The V segment lost 6 bases and the J segment 4 bases; nucleotides outside the gene matches: 7. The CDR3 bases are TGTGCCAGCAGCCCGACTAGCGGAACTTACGAGCAGTACTTC. Its protein is CASSPTSGTYEQYF.

This chain links TRBV12-3 or TRBV12-4 with TRBJ1-2; TRBD1 is a possible D gene (6 bases). The CDR3 length is 12 residues. V gave up 10 bases and J gave up 3 bases, with 12 bases separating them. In nucleotides, the CDR3 is TGTGCCACTTCTGGGGGCGACTATGGCTACACCTTC. As protein: CATSGGDYGYTF.

The V gene is TRBV7-9, the J gene TRBJ2-3; D not certain. Germline CDR1 and CDR2: SEHNR and FQNEAQ (reference sequence). Trimming shortened V by 5 bases and J by 1 base, and 13 bases separated the two germline ends. The CDR3 contains 15 residues. CDR3 amino acids: CASSPQFSGTDTQYF. The CDR3 DNA sequence: TGTGCCAGCAGCCCACAGTTTTCGGGCACAGATACGCAGTATTTT.

This chain uses TRBV4-1 with TRBJ1-6, with D perhaps matching TRBD1 (6 bases). The CDR3 totals 16 residues. Looked up from germline, CDR1 is MGHRA and CDR2 is YSYEKL. Between the trimmed V and J ends, which lost 4 bases and 7 bases, there was a span of 17 bases. CDR3 nucleotide sequence: TGCGCCAGCAGCCTACTACAGGGAGGGAGGAATTCACCCCTCCACTTT. Its translation: CASSLLQGGRNSPLHF.

The chain joins TRBV6-5 to TRBJ2-5; tentative D call: TRBD2 (5 bases). V was shortened by 0 bases and J by 7 bases, with 9 bases between the two germline ends. The CDR3 has 13 residues. Germline V gene data show CDR1 as MNHEY and CDR2 as SVGAGI. The CDR3 DNA reads as TGTGCCAGCAGTTACTCCCCGGGGAGGACCCAGTACTTC. The encoded protein is CASSYSPGRTQYF.

V is TRBV6-5 and J is TRBJ2-2, with 7 positions matching TRBD1. J lost 6 bases, V lost 6 bases, and 4 bases had no gene match. The CDR3 runs to 13 residues. The germline gives CDR1 MNHEY, CDR2 SVGAGI. The CDR3 is CASSRQGPGELFF. CDR3 DNA sequence: TGTGCCAGCAGCCGACAGGGACCCGGGGAGCTGTTTTTT.

This chain connects TRBV3-1 (or the pseudogene TRBV3-2) to TRBJ1-3; possibly TRBD1 for D (6 bases). Germline values: CDR1 LGHDT, CDR2 YNNKEL (reference sequence). Trimming took off 0 bases at V and 4 bases at J, with 16 bases between the two ends. The CDR3 is 17 residues long. As DNA, the CDR3 is TGTGCCAGCAGCCAAGATTACGAGGGGACACTAGGAAACACCATATATTTT. Translating gives CASSQDYEGTLGNTIYF.

This sequence joins TRBV3-1 (or the pseudogene TRBV3-2) and TRBJ2-7; 10 bases match TRBD2. The CDR3 is 15 amino acids. V gave up 1 base and J gave up 2 bases; unmatched junction bases: 2. Germline assignment: CDR1 LGHDT and CDR2 YNNKEL (reference sequence). The CDR3 is CASSQVSGGPYEQYF. The CDR3 DNA follows: TGTGCCAGCAGCCAAGTTAGCGGGGGGCCCTACGAGCAGTACTTC.